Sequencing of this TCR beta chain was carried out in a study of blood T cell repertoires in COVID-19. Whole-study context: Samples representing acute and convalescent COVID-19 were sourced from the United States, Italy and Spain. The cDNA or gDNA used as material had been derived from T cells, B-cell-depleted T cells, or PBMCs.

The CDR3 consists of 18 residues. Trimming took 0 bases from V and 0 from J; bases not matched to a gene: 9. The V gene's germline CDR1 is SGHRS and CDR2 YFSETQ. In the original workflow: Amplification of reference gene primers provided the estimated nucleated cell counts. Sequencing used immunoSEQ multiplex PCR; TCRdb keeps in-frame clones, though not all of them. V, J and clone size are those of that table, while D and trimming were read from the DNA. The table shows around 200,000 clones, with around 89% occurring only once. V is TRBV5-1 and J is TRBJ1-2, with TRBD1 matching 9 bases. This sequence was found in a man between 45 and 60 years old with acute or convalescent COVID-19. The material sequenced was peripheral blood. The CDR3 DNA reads TGCGCCAGCAGCTTGGCGTCCCGGGACAGGGAAGCTAACTATGGCTACACCTTC. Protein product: CASSLASRDREANYGYTF.